Each of the 5 T cell receptor beta chains below was sequenced from the same sample in a study of human T cells and chemical hapten exposure. MiXCR was run by TCRdb on the RACE reads, yielding one entry per CDR3 protein. The sample shows 150,000 to 200,000 distinct CDR3 sequences, 20% to 25% of them seen only once. The time point was: patch test 3, about 24 weeks after DPC sensitization. Stated treatment: therapeutic diphenylcyclopropenone sensitization with weekly scalp DPC. The sample was whole blood, taken in connection with sensitization to the hapten diphenylcyclopropenone (DPC). The source is a woman aged 40 to 50 with alopecia areata. Some clones in this sample may be carry-over from other donors' samples.

In regard to this clonotype: Mismatch with germline at one junction end may stem from a read error. The chain joins TRBV4-1 to TRBJ2-1, with 8 bases aligning to TRBD1. The CDR3 consists of 16 residues. The germline V gene has CDR1 MGHRA and CDR2 YSYEKL. CDR3 nucleotides: TGCGCCAGCAGCCAAGTGGGGGGAGGACAGGGAAAGGCCCGGGTCTTC. Translating gives CASSQVGGGQGKARVF.

The gene calls are TRBV10-3 and TRBJ1-2; 9 bases agree with TRBD1. Germline V gene data show CDR1 as ENHRY and CDR2 as SYGVKD. This CDR3 region has 14 residues. After removal of 9 bases from V and 3 bases from J, the junction contained 8 bases not matched to a gene. Here the CDR3 reads CAIARDREHYGYTF. DNA for the CDR3: TGTGCCATAGCCCGGGACAGGGAACACTATGGCTACACCTTC.

This sequence joins TRBV10-3 and TRBJ2-7, with D unresolved. Germline assignment: CDR1 ENHRY and CDR2 SYGVKD. The CDR3 runs 14 residues. V lost 0 bases to trimming and J lost 4 bases, with 10 bases between them. The CDR3: CAISESQVGYEQYF. The CDR3, as DNA: TGTGCCATCAGTGAGTCTCAGGTGGGTTACGAGCAGTACTTC.

There are a few counts of this clonotype. The V and J genes are TRBV12-3 or TRBV12-4 and TRBJ2-7; D is possibly TRBD2 (6 bases). The ends were cut back, 8 bases at V and 2 bases at J, with 16 bases in the middle. The CDR3 spans 14 residues. The CDR3 region has the DNA TGTGCCAGCTCTCAGGGACTGCGCCCCTACGAGCAGTACTTC. This codes for CASSQGLRPYEQYF.

This clonotype turned up a few times. The chain couples TRBV28 to TRBJ2-7, with 9 bases matching TRBD1. V dropped 5 bases and J dropped 1; count of bases not matched to a gene: 9. Germline loops: CDR1 MDHEN, CDR2 SYDVKM. The CDR3 runs 16 residues. CDR3 region: CASSPLLGTGSYEQYF. CDR3 sequence (DNA): TGTGCCAGCAGTCCCCTTCTCGGGACAGGGTCCTACGAGCAGTACTTC.